These 27 T cell receptor beta chains share one sample of origin, sequenced in a study of blood T cell repertoires in COVID-19. Sequencing used immunoSEQ multiplex PCR; TCRdb keeps in-frame clones, though not all of them. The sample carries hundreds of thousands of clones, just over 85% recorded once. Sample: PBMCs or T cells enriched from blood (not recorded which). The source of these receptors is a man younger than 45 who had recovered from COVID-19.

This chain links TRBV18 with TRBJ1-1, with no clear D. The CDR3 consists of 14 residues. Germline loops: CDR1 KGHSH, CDR2 LQKENI. V lost 6 bases, J lost 1 base, and 12 bases lay in between. DNA of the CDR3: TGTGCCAGCTCCATGTTGGCCGAGAACACTGAAGCTTTCTTT. It codes for CASSMLAENTEAFF.

This chain joins TRBV5-8 and TRBJ2-6; maybe TRBD1 (6 bases). V was shortened by 0 bases and J by 2 bases, with 15 bases between the two germline ends. The length of the CDR3 is 18 residues. CDR1 is SGHTS and CDR2 is YDEGEE in the germline V gene. The CDR3 is CASSLGQGSLPGANVLTF. The DNA of the CDR3 is TGTGCCAGCAGCTTGGGGCAGGGGAGTCTCCCTGGGGCCAACGTCCTGACTTTC.

This rearrangement joins TRBV5-1 to TRBJ1-4; possible D gene TRBD1, 6 bases. This CDR3 region has 14 residues. Germline V lookup: CDR1 SGHRS, CDR2 YFSETQ. Deletions cut 4 bases from V and 5 bases from J, with 12 bases between. CDR3 sequence (DNA): TGCGCCAGCAGCGAGGCCAGGGGAAATGAAAAACTGTTTTTT. Residues: CASSEARGNEKLFF.

This sequence joins TRBV29-1 and TRBJ1-5; D not resolved. With 4 bases removed from V and 0 bases from J, the gap between germline ends came to 7 bases. Germline CDR1 reads SQVTM; CDR2 reads ANQGSEA. The CDR3 has 13 residues. The CDR3 DNA follows: TGCAGCGTTGGTGGGCATAGCAATCAGCCCCAGCATTTT. This sequence encodes CSVGGHSNQPQHF. Supplemented by reference TRBV29-1 and TRBJ1-5, the full variable domain reads SAVISQKPSRDICQRGTSLTIQCQVDSQVTMMFWYRQQPGQSLTLIATANQGSEATYESGFVIDKFPISRPNLTFSTLTVSNMSPEDSSIYLCSVGGHSNQPQHFGDGTRLSIL.

The chain is built from TRBV2 and TRBJ2-1; D is perhaps TRBD2 (5 bases). The V gene lost 8 bases and the J gene lost 3 bases, with 14 bases spanning the gap. CDR3 length equals 14 residues. The germline CDR1 and CDR2 sequences are SNHLY and FYNNEI. The CDR3: CASSIAQSYNEQFF. The CDR3 region has the DNA TGTGCCAGCTCAATAGCGCAAAGCTACAATGAGCAGTTCTTC.

This sequence joins TRBV18 and TRBJ2-3, with TRBD2 as a possible D gene (6 bases). Per germline, CDR1 KGHSH and CDR2 LQKENI. The CDR3 contains 16 residues. Trimming took 0 bases from V and 0 from J, leaving 10 bases between them. This CDR3 is CASSPPGAGSTDTQYF. The CDR3, as DNA: TGTGCCAGCTCACCACCGGGAGCGGGTAGCACAGATACGCAGTATTTT.

The chain employs TRBV12-5 and TRBJ2-7, with 12 bases fitting TRBD1. V was clipped by 0 bases and J by 7 bases; unmatched bases: 10. The CDR3 contains 17 residues. Looked up from germline, CDR1 is LGHNT and CDR2 is FRNRAP. The CDR3 DNA reads TGTGCTAGTGGTTTGGTACTTGGCGGGACAGGGGGCAGGGAGCAGTACTTC. Protein product: CASGLVLGGTGGREQYF.

The chain uses TRBV4-2 and TRBJ1-2, with 9 bases that match TRBD1. The J segment lost 8 bases and the V segment lost 1 base, leaving 8 bases of the junction unmatched. This CDR3 region has 15 residues. Per germline, CDR1 LGHNA and CDR2 YNFKEQ. CDR3 in amino acids: CASSQASTGGWGYTF. CDR3 coding DNA: TGTGCCAGCAGCCAAGCGTCAACAGGGGGCTGGGGCTACACCTTC.

This CDR3 reads CAWSTGLAGADTQYF. As DNA, the CDR3 is TGTGCCTGGAGCACGGGACTAGCGGGGGCAGATACGCAGTATTTT. This chain uses TRBV30 with TRBJ2-3; 14 nucleotides match TRBD2. The CDR3 length is 15 residues. Trimming removed 3 bases from V and 4 bases from J; junction bases left unmatched: 3. The germline gives CDR1 GTSNPN, CDR2 SVGIG (reference sequence). The full variable domain, rest sourced from reference TRBV30 and TRBJ2-3, is SQTIHQWPATLVQPVGSPLSLECTVEGTSNPNLYWYRQAAGRGLQLLFYSVGIGQISSEVPQNLSASRPQDRQFILSSKKLLLSDSGFYLCAWSTGLAGADTQYFGPGTRLTVL.

This clone was recorded only once. V and J are TRBV9 and TRBJ1-1, with a possible D match to TRBD1 (5 bases). Germline assignment: CDR1 SGDLS and CDR2 YYNGEE. The V gene lost 4 bases and the J gene lost 5 bases, with 15 bases spanning the gap. The CDR3 consists of 14 residues. CDR3 in DNA: TGTGCCAGCAGCACCTCCGGAGGGGTAACTGAAGCTTTCTTT. Translated, it gives CASSTSGGVTEAFF.

The V and J genes are TRBV7-6 and TRBJ1-2, with 7 bases lining up with TRBD1. The V gene's germline CDR1 is SGHVS and CDR2 FNYEAQ. Trimming removed 6 bases from V and 4 bases from J; junction bases left unmatched: 11. The CDR3 length is 15 residues. The CDR3 DNA sequence: TGTGCCAGCAGTCCTTCAGCAGGGGGAGTCTATGGCTACACCTTC. Translating gives CASSPSAGGVYGYTF.

A single count supports this clone. The chain links TRBV5-4 to TRBJ1-2; 10 positions match TRBD1. Germline V gene data show CDR1 as SGHNT and CDR2 as YYREEE (reference sequence). V dropped 0 bases and J dropped 8; count of bases not matched to a gene: 13. The CDR3 sequence is 17 residues long. For the CDR3, the DNA is TGTGCCAGCAGCTTGGGGGGACAGGGGCTGGTATATCGCGGCTACACCTTC. Encoded protein: CASSLGGQGLVYRGYTF.

This clone was counted a single time. The chain employs TRBV7-6 and TRBJ1-3; 8 positions match TRBD1. Unmatched junction bases numbered 1, after V lost 3 bases and J lost 6 bases. CDR3 size: 13 residues. CDR1 and CDR2 (germline): SGHVS, FNYEAQ. CDR3 DNA sequence: TGTGCCAGCAGCTTGGACAGGGAAAACACCATATATTTT. This encodes CASSLDRENTIYF.

This chain joins TRBV5-1 and TRBJ2-5; 10 nucleotides align to TRBD2. Germline V CDR1 and CDR2: SGHRS, YFSETQ. The CDR3 totals 14 residues. Unmatched junction bases numbered 2, after V lost 4 bases and J lost 2 bases. The CDR3 DNA reads as TGCGCCAGCAGCGTGACTAGCGGGCAAGAGACCCAGTACTTC. It translates to CASSVTSGQETQYF.

This clone appeared a few times. This chain uses TRBV6-5 with TRBJ2-2; D remains unclear. Germline V CDR1 and CDR2: MNHEY, SVGAGI. The germline V and J ends were trimmed by 9 bases and 0 bases, with 11 bases remaining between them. The length of the CDR3 is 14 residues. The CDR3 DNA reads TGTGCCAGTCAGAAGTTCGCGAACACCGGGGAGCTGTTTTTT. It encodes CASQKFANTGELFF.

The chain has TRBV5-1 and TRBJ2-2; 8 nucleotides align to TRBD2. CDR3 length: 17 amino acids. CDR1 SGHRS and CDR2 YFSETQ come from the germline V gene. J was trimmed by 3 bases and V by 2 bases; bases with no gene match: 9. Here the CDR3 reads CASSFGRVVADTGELFF. In DNA, the CDR3 is TGCGCCAGCAGCTTCGGGAGGGTTGTGGCTGACACCGGGGAGCTGTTTTTT.

This chain links TRBV30 with TRBJ1-3, with 9 bases fitting TRBD1. Germline CDR1 and CDR2: GTSNPN and SVGIG (reference sequence). J lost 0 bases, V lost 8 bases, and 5 bases had no gene match. This CDR3 has 14 amino acids. The CDR3 reads CAHRQGVSGNTIYF. CDR3 DNA sequence: TGTGCCCACCGACAGGGGGTCTCTGGAAACACCATATATTTT.

The chain couples TRBV5-1 to TRBJ1-5; 7 nucleotides match TRBD1. The length of the CDR3 is 14 residues. Germline values: CDR1 SGHRS, CDR2 YFSETQ. The V segment lost 2 bases and the J segment 3 bases; nucleotides outside the gene matches: 2. The DNA for the CDR3 is TGCGCCAGCAGCTTCGGGACAGACAATCAGCCCCAGCATTTT. Its protein is CASSFGTDNQPQHF. Full variable domain (outside the CDR3, taken from reference TRBV5-1 and TRBJ1-5): KAGVTQTPRYLIKTRGQQVTLSCSPISGHRSVSWYQQTPGQGLQFLFEYFSETQRNKGNFPGRFSGRQFSNSRSEMNVSTLELGDSALYLCASSFGTDNQPQHFGDGTRLSIL.

This chain connects TRBV19 to TRBJ1-1, with D maybe TRBD1 (6 bases). This CDR3 spans 16 amino acids. V was cut by 2 bases and J by 6 bases, with 19 bases left in between. Per the germline V gene, CDR1 is LNHDA and CDR2 is SQIVND (reference sequence). The CDR3, as DNA: TGTGCCAGTAGTATAATGGGACATCTAGGGGTACCTGAAGCTTTCTTT. It specifies CASSIMGHLGVPEAFF.

J is TRBJ1-2 and V is TRBV15, with D perhaps matching TRBD1 (6 bases). Germline-derived CDR1 and CDR2 are LNHNV and YYDKDF (reference sequence). This CDR3 has 16 amino acids. V dropped 0 bases and J dropped 4 bases, with 15 bases sitting between them. CDR3 bases: TGTGCCACCAGCAGAGATAAACCCACAGGGTCCTATGGCTACACCTTC. Translated: CATSRDKPTGSYGYTF.

The V gene is TRBV3-1 (or the pseudogene TRBV3-2), the J gene TRBJ2-5; TRBD2 aligns across 13 bases. Germline CDR1 reads LGHDT; CDR2 reads YNNKEL (reference sequence). The ends lost 1 base at V and 11 bases at J; junction bases unmatched: 4. There are 14 residues in the CDR3. This CDR3 is CASSQGTSGGEQYF. CDR3 nucleotides: TGTGCCAGCAGCCAAGGGACTAGCGGGGGAGAACAGTACTTC.

The rearrangement uses TRBV5-8 and TRBJ1-2; TRBD1 agrees at 8 bases. V gave up 3 bases and J gave up 6 bases; unmatched junction bases: 7. The CDR3 contains 14 residues. The germline V gene encodes CDR1 SGHTS and CDR2 YDEGEE. DNA for the CDR3: TGTGCCAGCAGCTCCGGACAGGGCTTGGATGGCTACACCTTC. Translated, it gives CASSSGQGLDGYTF.

V gene TRBV5-1 combines with J gene TRBJ2-7, with 11 bases aligning to TRBD2. CDR1 and CDR2 from the germline V gene are SGHRS and YFSETQ. With 4 bases clipped from V and 6 bases from J, the junction kept 9 bases outside the gene matches. This CDR3 region has 15 residues. The CDR3 nucleotides read TGCGCCAGCAGCCCCGAGCAACTAGCGGGAGCCGAGCAGTACTTC. It codes for CASSPEQLAGAEQYF.

The rearrangement joins TRBV4-1 to TRBJ1-6, with TRBD1 matching 10 bases. Germline V gene data show CDR1 as MGHRA and CDR2 as YSYEKL. The CDR3 has 17 amino acids. With 2 bases clipped from V and 9 bases from J, the junction kept 10 bases outside the gene matches. This chain's CDR3 is CASSQRGQGEIGSPLHF. In DNA, the CDR3 is TGCGCCAGCAGCCAAAGAGGACAGGGGGAGATCGGTTCACCCCTCCACTTT.

The table lists this clone with a count of one. This sequence joins TRBV19 and TRBJ1-6, with 11 bases fitting TRBD1. The trim removed 8 bases at V and 10 bases at J, leaving 10 bases unmatched. Germline V gives CDR1 LNHDA, CDR2 SQIVND (reference sequence). The CDR3 contains 15 residues. As DNA, the CDR3 is TGTGCCAGTGACCGTGGGACAGGGGGAGCCTCACCCCTCCACTTT. This translates into CASDRGTGGASPLHF.

This clone was recorded at least ten times. The V call is TRBV18, the J call TRBJ2-7; 9 bases are a match to TRBD1. Germline lookup yields CDR1 KGHSH and CDR2 LQKENI. The CDR3 is 14 amino acids. The ends lost 4 bases at V and 6 bases at J; junction bases unmatched: 7. CDR3: CASSQQTGGREQYF. The CDR3 nucleotides read TGTGCCAGCTCACAACAGACAGGGGGACGCGAGCAGTACTTC.

CDR3 region: CASSNLANGYTF. CDR3 nucleotides: TGTGCCAGCAGTAACTTAGCGAATGGCTACACCTTC. This rearrangement joins TRBV25-1 to TRBJ1-2; D call uncertain. Germline assignment: CDR1 MGHDK and CDR2 SYGVNS. V was trimmed by 5 bases and J by 6 bases, leaving 10 bases between them. CDR3 length: 12 amino acids.